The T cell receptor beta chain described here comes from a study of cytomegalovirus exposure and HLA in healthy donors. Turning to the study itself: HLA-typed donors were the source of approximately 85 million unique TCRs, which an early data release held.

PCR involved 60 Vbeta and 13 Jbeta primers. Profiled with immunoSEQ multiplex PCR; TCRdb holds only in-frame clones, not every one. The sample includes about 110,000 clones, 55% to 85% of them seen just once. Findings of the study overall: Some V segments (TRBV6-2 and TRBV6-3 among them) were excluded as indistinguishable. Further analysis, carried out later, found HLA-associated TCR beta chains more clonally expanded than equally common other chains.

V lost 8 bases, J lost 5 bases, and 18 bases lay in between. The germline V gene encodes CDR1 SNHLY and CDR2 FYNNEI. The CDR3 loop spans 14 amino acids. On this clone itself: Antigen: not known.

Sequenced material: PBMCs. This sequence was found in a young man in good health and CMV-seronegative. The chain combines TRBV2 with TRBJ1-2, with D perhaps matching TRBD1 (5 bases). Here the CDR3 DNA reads TGTGCCAGCCACTCCTCAACGGGGGAGTATGGCTACACCTTC. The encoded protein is CASHSSTGEYGYTF.